The rows below give T cell receptor beta chains drawn from one sample of a study of identical twins. In TCRdb, the 5' RACE reads were re-called with MiXCR into one record per CDR3 protein. The sample holds a few hundred thousand distinct CDR3 sequences, roughly 15% seen once. A further study also used this sample, focusing on yellow fever vaccine responses in identical twins.

Sequenced: CD4+ T cells sorted from blood. The receptor source for this set is a woman under 30 in good health. CDR3s include the opening cysteine and the closing phenylalanine or tryptophan. The order of the fields is V gene, clone size, D gene, J gene, CDR3 protein, CDR3 DNA. D genes are given only for firm matches. A clone size is listed for some rows: how often the clone was seen (once, few, many), or a class if it is expanded.

TRBV5-1,few,TRBD2,TRBJ2-1,CASSPIPGLADNEQFF,TGCGCCAGCAGCCCCATCCCTGGCCTAGCGGACAATGAGCAGTTCTTC
TRBV20-1,.,.,TRBJ2-6,CSPRGPGANVLTF,TGCAGCCCACGAGGGCCCGGGGCCAACGTCCTGACTTTC
TRBV7-8,.,.,TRBJ2-7,CASSFRGQAAYF,TGTGCCAGCAGCTTCCGTGGCCAGGCAGCCTACTTC
TRBV4-2,few,TRBD2,TRBJ2-1,CASSSHLAGGLNEQFF,TGTGCCAGCAGCTCTCATCTAGCGGGGGGGCTCAATGAGCAGTTCTTC
TRBV20-1,.,.,TRBJ2-1,CSARAGYYNEQFF,TGCAGTGCTAGGGCGGGATATTACAATGAGCAGTTCTTC
TRBV12-3/TRBV12-4,.,.,TRBJ1-2,CASSFRQAYGYTF,TGTGCCAGCAGTTTCAGACAGGCCTATGGCTACACCTTC
TRBV12-3/TRBV12-4,few,.,TRBJ2-5,CASSLLFGRQQETQYF,TGTGCCAGCAGTTTATTATTTGGGCGGCAGCAAGAGACCCAGTACTTC
TRBV6-5,.,.,TRBJ1-5,CASSYTDGSNQPQHF,TGTGCCAGCAGTTACACGGACGGTAGCAATCAGCCCCAGCATTTT
TRBV20-1,many,.,TRBJ1-1,CSARSSERVAFF,TGCAGTGCTAGGTCTTCGGAGAGGGTCGCTTTCTTT
TRBV6-1,.,TRBD1,TRBJ1-2,CASTRQGAGGYTF,TGTGCCAGCACCAGACAGGGGGCGGGTGGCTACACCTTC
TRBV5-1,many,.,TRBJ2-3,CASSFRVQTDTQYF,TGCGCCAGCAGCTTCAGGGTACAGACAGATACGCAGTATTTT
TRBV6-5,.,TRBD1,TRBJ2-6,CASSYNRGSSGANVPTF,TGTGCCAGCAGTTATAACAGGGGGAGCTCTGGGGCCAACGTCCCGACTTTC
TRBV12-3/TRBV12-4,.,TRBD1,TRBJ2-1,CANTIGDSGNEQFF,TGTGCCAACACAATAGGGGACAGTGGCAATGAGCAGTTCTTC
TRBV5-1,many,TRBD1,TRBJ2-3,CASAGTDTDTQYF,TGCGCCAGCGCCGGGACAGACACAGATACGCAGTATTTT
TRBV10-3,few,TRBD1,TRBJ2-1,CAISDFEDRVDEQFF,TGTGCCATCAGTGATTTTGAGGACAGGGTGGATGAGCAGTTCTTC
TRBV10-1,.,.,TRBJ2-2,CASSELVDTGELFF,TGCGCCAGCAGTGAGTTGGTGGACACCGGGGAGCTGTTTTTT
TRBV4-1,.,.,TRBJ2-3,CASSRVGTPADTQYF,TGCGCCAGCAGCCGCGTGGGGACTCCTGCAGATACGCAGTATTTT
TRBV2,.,TRBD1,TRBJ2-5,CASSEEGTGGWETQYF,TGTGCCAGCAGTGAAGAAGGGACAGGGGGCTGGGAGACCCAGTACTTC
TRBV5-1,few,.,TRBJ2-7,CASQPFGGDEQYF,TGCGCCAGCCAACCTTTCGGAGGGGACGAGCAGTACTTC
TRBV12-3/TRBV12-4,many,.,TRBJ2-7,CASRTTGTYEQYF,TGTGCCAGCAGAACGACAGGAACCTACGAGCAGTACTTC
TRBV20-1,.,TRBD2,TRBJ2-1,CSARRLAGVQAEQFF,TGCAGTGCTAGGCGATTAGCGGGAGTTCAGGCTGAGCAGTTCTTC
TRBV10-2,few,.,TRBJ1-1,CASSESLRGSEAFF,TGCGCCAGCAGTGAGTCTCTAAGGGGGTCTGAAGCTTTCTTT
TRBV9,few,.,TRBJ2-5,CASSPTGRGETQYF,TGTGCCAGCAGCCCGACAGGGAGGGGAGAGACCCAGTACTTC
TRBV6-5,few,TRBD2,TRBJ2-2,CASSYWQGLNTGELFF,TGTGCCAGCAGTTACTGGCAGGGACTAAACACCGGGGAGCTGTTTTTT
TRBV4-2,.,.,TRBJ2-3,CASSQDWTKGPGDTQYF,TGTGCCAGCAGCCAAGATTGGACGAAGGGCCCTGGAGATACGCAGTATTTT
TRBV29-1,.,.,TRBJ2-5,CSVAGGEETQYF,TGCAGCGTTGCAGGGGGGGAGGAGACCCAGTACTTC
TRBV10-3,.,.,TRBJ2-2,CAISESVVRGTGELFF,TGTGCCATCAGTGAGTCGGTGGTCCGAGGCACCGGGGAGCTGTTTTTT
TRBV2,many,.,TRBJ2-4,CASSGTFAGNKNIQYF,TGTGCCAGCAGCGGGACTTTTGCAGGGAATAAAAACATTCAGTACTTC
TRBV20-1,.,TRBD1,TRBJ1-4,CSAPGQGGEKLFF,TGCAGTGCTCCGGGACAGGGAGGTGAAAAACTGTTTTTT
TRBV10-3,few,TRBD2,TRBJ2-7,CAISEMASGISEQYF,TGTGCCATCAGTGAGATGGCTAGCGGGATCTCCGAGCAGTACTTC
TRBV20-1,.,.,TRBJ2-1,CSASNVRETYNEQFF,TGCAGTGCTAGTAATGTGCGGGAAACCTACAATGAGCAGTTCTTC
TRBV29-1,many,TRBD2,TRBJ2-1,CSVGAGRAPYLNEQFF,TGCAGCGTTGGGGCCGGGAGGGCCCCCTATCTTAATGAGCAGTTCTTC
TRBV3-1,.,TRBD2,TRBJ2-3,CASSLRAGGAADTQYF,TGTGCCAGCAGCCTCCGAGCGGGAGGGGCGGCAGATACGCAGTATTTT
TRBV20-1,few,TRBD1,TRBJ2-1,CSAGGQSYNEQFF,TGCAGTGCTGGGGGACAGTCCTACAATGAGCAGTTCTTC
TRBV28,few,.,TRBJ2-7,CASKPSNSYEQYF,TGTGCCAGCAAACCTAGCAACTCCTACGAGCAGTACTTC
TRBV11-2,.,.,TRBJ2-4,CASSVSRRGDIQYF,TGTGCCAGCAGCGTTAGCCGGAGGGGGGACATTCAGTACTTC
TRBV2,few,.,TRBJ1-5,CVSSGDRTSNQPQHF,TGTGTCAGCAGCGGAGACAGGACGAGCAATCAGCCCCAGCATTTT
TRBV5-1,few,.,TRBJ1-1,CASSLGGTGRSTEAFF,TGCGCCAGCAGCTTGGGAGGAACGGGACGTAGTACTGAAGCTTTCTTT
TRBV7-2,.,.,TRBJ2-7,CASSFNRYEQYF,TGTGCCAGCAGCTTTAATAGGTACGAGCAGTACTTC
TRBV6-5,.,TRBD2,TRBJ2-5,CASSSGLAGPVQETQYF,TGTGCCAGCAGTTCCGGACTAGCGGGGCCCGTTCAAGAGACCCAGTACTTC
TRBV11-1,.,TRBD1,TRBJ2-7,CASSSRDREGEQYF,TGTGCCAGCAGCAGCCGGGACAGGGAGGGCGAGCAGTACTTC
TRBV10-3,many,.,TRBJ2-3,CAISEKAMGTDTQYF,TGTGCCATCAGTGAAAAAGCAATGGGCACAGATACGCAGTATTTT
TRBV24-1,few,TRBD2,TRBJ2-1,CATSETLAGTYNEQFF,TGTGCCACCAGTGAGACCCTAGCGGGAACATACAATGAGCAGTTCTTC